The 16 T cell receptor beta chains below come from one sample, sequenced in a study of CD8 T cells in ankylosing spondylitis. TCRdb fed the 5' RACE reads into MiXCR, producing one record per CDR3 protein. The repertoire has around 390,000 distinct CDR3 sequences, around 24% of them found once; the top ten carry about a sixth. These receptors are not linked to any known antigen. Findings and caveats of the study: Ankylosing spondylitis blood seemed to carry a telltale TCR beta motif made of fewer than 10 highly homologous variants.

The sample taken for sequencing was blood, either unsorted or a sorted T cell fraction (not recorded which). The source is a male donor with ankylosing spondylitis.

The V gene is TRBV11-3, the J gene TRBJ2-5; the match to TRBD2 covers 12 bases. This CDR3 region has 15 residues. J was trimmed by 3 bases and V by 3 bases; bases with no gene match: 2. Germline CDR1 reads SGHNT; CDR2 reads YENEEA. For the CDR3, the DNA is TGTGCCAGCAGCTTTGGACTAGCGGGAAAAGAGACCCAGTACTTC. It is translated as CASSFGLAGKETQYF.

In its sample, this clonotype was seen many times. This chain links TRBV10-3 with TRBJ2-1; D remains unclear. The CDR3 is 12 residues long. From germline, CDR1 is ENHRY and CDR2 SYGVKD. V gave up 4 bases and J gave up 4 bases, with 5 bases separating them. The CDR3 DNA follows: TGTGCCATCAGTGCTGAGTACAATGAGCAGTTCTTC. Protein: CAISAEYNEQFF.

This sequence joins TRBV12-3 or TRBV12-4 and TRBJ2-3; D is unresolved. Between the trimmed V and J ends, which lost 8 bases and 1 base, there was a span of 16 bases. This CDR3 has 15 amino acids. The CDR3 here is CASRGPFGRTDTQYF. The CDR3 DNA reads as TGTGCCAGCCGTGGTCCTTTTGGACGCACAGATACGCAGTATTTT.

This chain links TRBV20-1 with TRBJ1-2; no definite D call. From germline, CDR1 is DFQATT and CDR2 SNEGSKA (reference sequence). Trimming took off 0 bases at V and 4 bases at J, with 12 bases between the two ends. The length of the CDR3 is 14 residues. In DNA, the CDR3 is TGCAGTGCTAGAGATCTCAGCTCCTCCTATGGCTACACCTTC. Protein: CSARDLSSSYGYTF.

The V gene is TRBV20-1, the J gene TRBJ2-5; TRBD2 matches 9 bases. The junction had 12 bases not matched to a gene; V was cut back by 3 bases and J by 4 bases. Germline CDR1 reads DFQATT; CDR2 reads SNEGSKA (reference sequence). The CDR3 runs 16 residues. The CDR3 is CSASWLAGIVRETQYF. The CDR3 DNA reads as TGCAGTGCTAGTTGGCTAGCGGGAATTGTACGAGAGACCCAGTACTTC.

The CDR3 here is CASSQGQDNEKLFF. In DNA, the CDR3 is TGTGCCAGCAGTCAAGGACAGGATAATGAAAAACTGTTTTTT. This sequence joins TRBV28 and TRBJ1-4, with 7 bases aligning to TRBD1. Trimming cost V 5 bases and J 4 bases; bases outside gene matches: 4. Germline CDR1 reads MDHEN; CDR2 reads SYDVKM. The CDR3 spans 14 residues.

The gene calls are TRBV20-1 and TRBJ2-5; 7 bases line up with TRBD1. Germline CDR1 DFQATT, CDR2 SNEGSKA (reference sequence). With V trimmed by 6 bases and J by 2 bases, 0 bases remained unmatched. The CDR3 is made up of 11 amino acids. The CDR3 is CSAGQQETQYF. CDR3 coding DNA: TGCAGTGCGGGACAGCAAGAGACCCAGTACTTC.

There are a few counts of this clonotype. Relative to the germline gene, one junction end is altered; a read error may explain this. The chain carries TRBV7-7 and TRBJ2-5, with 9 bases lining up with TRBD1. Germline CDR1 and CDR2: SSHAT and FNYEAQ (reference sequence). This CDR3 region has 15 residues. In DNA form, the CDR3 reads TGTGCTAGCAGCTTAGGGGGACAGGGTAAAGAGACCCAGTACTTC. As protein: CASSLGGQGKETQYF.

In this sample, this clonotype turned up once. The genes are TRBV5-5 and TRBJ2-3; D remains unclear. The CDR3 length is 12 residues. The V and J ends lost 4 bases and 11 bases respectively, with 14 bases between them. Germline-derived CDR1 and CDR2 are SGHKS and YYEKEE (reference sequence). The CDR3 sequence is CASSPRPLGQYF. CDR3 sequence (DNA): TGTGCCAGCAGCCCGAGACCCCTCGGGCAGTATTTT.

J is TRBJ2-3 and V is TRBV4-1, with D unresolved. V was shortened by 1 base and J by 2 bases, with 7 bases between the two germline ends. From germline, CDR1 is MGHRA and CDR2 YSYEKL. The CDR3 spans 14 residues. CDR3 sequence: CASSQVDATDTQYF. In nucleotides, the CDR3 is TGCGCCAGCAGCCAAGTCGACGCCACAGATACGCAGTATTTT.

This clonotype was counted a single time. The chain is built from TRBV6-5 and TRBJ1-5; possibly TRBD1 for D (6 bases). The V and J ends lost 2 bases and 3 bases respectively, with 11 bases between them. CDR3 length: 15 residues. The germline V gene encodes CDR1 MNHEY and CDR2 SVGAGI. The CDR3, as DNA: TGTGCCAGCAGTTACCGGACAGCAGCCAATCAGCCCCAGCATTTT. It specifies CASSYRTAANQPQHF.

V is TRBV7-8 and J is TRBJ2-5, with D hard to call. V was trimmed by 5 bases and J by 0 bases, leaving 7 bases between them. The length of the CDR3 is 13 residues. Germline V gives CDR1 SGHVS, CDR2 FQNEAQ. For the CDR3, the DNA is TGTGCCAGCAGCCGTTCTAACCAAGAGACCCAGTACTTC. This encodes CASSRSNQETQYF.

This sequence joins TRBV5-1 and TRBJ1-5; D not resolved. CDR3 length equals 14 residues. Germline CDR1 is SGHRS and CDR2 is YFSETQ. Trimming pared 1 base from V and 2 bases from J, leaving 7 bases between. CDR3 sequence: CASSLTSGNQPQHF. The CDR3 nucleotides read TGCGCCAGCAGCTTGACAAGTGGCAATCAGCCCCAGCATTTT.

This clonotype was found many times. Germline and junction disagree at one end, which may indicate a read error. The chain carries TRBV5-1 and TRBJ1-1, with no clear D. Germline loops: CDR1 SGHRS, CDR2 YFSETQ. The CDR3 sequence is 14 residues long. Written as DNA, the CDR3 is TGTGCCAGCAGCTTCCAGACGGGGAACACTGAAGCTTTCTTT. It translates to CASSFQTGNTEAFF.

There are many counts of this clonotype. CDR3 nucleotides: TGTGCCAGCAGCCCGTCAGGGGCTGGGACTGAAGCTTTCTTT. Encoded protein: CASSPSGAGTEAFF. The chain joins TRBV7-2 to TRBJ1-1; D might be TRBD1 (6 bases). The CDR3 is 14 residues long. Germline V lookup: CDR1 SGHTA, CDR2 FQGNSA. V shed 5 bases and J shed 5 bases, with 15 bases lying between them. The whole variable domain, filled in from reference TRBV7-2 and TRBJ1-1, reads GAGVSQSPSNKVTEKGKDVELRCDPISGHTALYWYRQSLGQGLEFLIYFQGNSAPDKSGLPSDRFSAERTGGSVSTLTIQRTQQEDSAVYLCASSPSGAGTEAFFGQGTRLTVV.

This clonotype showed up just a few times. The rearrangement uses TRBV13 and TRBJ2-3; 12 bases align to TRBD2. The CDR3 extends over 17 amino acids. V was clipped by 5 bases and J by 0 bases; unmatched bases: 6. The germline CDR1 and CDR2 sequences are PRHDT and FYEKMQ (reference sequence). CDR3 sequence reads: CASSTGTSGSSTDTQYF. The CDR3 DNA reads TGTGCCAGCAGCACTGGGACTAGCGGGTCTAGCACAGATACGCAGTATTTT.